This TCR beta chain was obtained from a study of post-analysis software for immune sequencing data. Study-wide context: There were relapsing-remitting, secondary progressive and progressive-relapsing multiple sclerosis among the disease courses included.

CDR3 length: 14 amino acids. V lost 6 bases and J 7 bases, leaving 18 bases between the germline ends. Of note for this clonotype: Its target is not known.

Overall study findings and caveats: Those samples that were prepared in the same batch co-clustered strongly by F measure. Patients carried roughly 5 TRBV segments more frequently than controls did, and TRBV5-6, TRBV5-1 and TRBV20-1 were among them. Controls' normalized Chao1 diversity significantly exceeded that of multiple sclerosis patients.

Prepared TCR beta cDNA libraries contained unique molecular identifiers. TCRdb ran MiXCR on the PCR reads and lists one entry per CDR3 protein. The data hold about 500,000 distinct CDR3 sequences, with roughly 45% observed a single time. This chain links TRBV12-3 or TRBV12-4 with TRBJ1-2; D is perhaps TRBD1 (6 bases). Sequencing was performed on blood. The receptor's source is a girl aged 5 to 17 with multiple sclerosis. The CDR3, as DNA: TGTGCCAGCAGCCCACACCAGGGGTGGGGTGGCTACACCTTC. Amino acids: CASSPHQGWGGYTF.